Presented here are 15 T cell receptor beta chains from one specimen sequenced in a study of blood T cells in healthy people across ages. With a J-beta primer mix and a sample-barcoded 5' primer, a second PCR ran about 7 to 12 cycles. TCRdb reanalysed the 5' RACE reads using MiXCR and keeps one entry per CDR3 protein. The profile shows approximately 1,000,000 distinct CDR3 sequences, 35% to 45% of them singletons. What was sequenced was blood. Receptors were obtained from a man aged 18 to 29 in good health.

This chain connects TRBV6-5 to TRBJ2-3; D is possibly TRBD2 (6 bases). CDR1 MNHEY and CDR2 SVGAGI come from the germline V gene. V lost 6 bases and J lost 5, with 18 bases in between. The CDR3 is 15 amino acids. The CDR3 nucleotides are TGTGCCAGCAGCCGCGGGGTTGCCTGGGAAGATACGCAGTATTTT. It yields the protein CASSRGVAWEDTQYF.

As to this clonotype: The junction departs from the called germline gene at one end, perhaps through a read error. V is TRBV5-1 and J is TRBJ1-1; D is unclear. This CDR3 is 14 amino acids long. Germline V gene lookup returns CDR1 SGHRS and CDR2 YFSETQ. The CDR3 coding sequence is TGCGCCAACAGCTTGACACAGTGGGACACTGAAGCTTTCTTT. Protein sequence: CANSLTQWDTEAFF.

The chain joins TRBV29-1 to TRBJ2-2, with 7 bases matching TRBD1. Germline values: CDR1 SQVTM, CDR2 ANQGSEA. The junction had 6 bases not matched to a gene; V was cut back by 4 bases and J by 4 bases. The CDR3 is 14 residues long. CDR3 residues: CSVVPGGSTGELFF. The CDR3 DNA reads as TGCAGCGTTGTGCCAGGGGGTTCCACCGGGGAGCTGTTTTTT.

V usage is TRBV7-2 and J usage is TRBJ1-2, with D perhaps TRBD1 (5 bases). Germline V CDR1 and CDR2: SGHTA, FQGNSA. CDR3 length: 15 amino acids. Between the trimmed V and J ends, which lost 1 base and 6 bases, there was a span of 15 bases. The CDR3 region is CASSLDPQGEDGYTF. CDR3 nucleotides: TGTGCCAGCAGCTTAGACCCCCAGGGAGAGGATGGCTACACCTTC.

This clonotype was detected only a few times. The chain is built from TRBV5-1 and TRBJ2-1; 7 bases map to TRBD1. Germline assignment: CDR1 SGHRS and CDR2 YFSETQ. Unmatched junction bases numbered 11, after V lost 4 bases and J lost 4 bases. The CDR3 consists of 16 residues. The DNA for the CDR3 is TGCGCCAGCAGCCTGGGCGAGGGGACAGTATACAATGAGCAGTTCTTC. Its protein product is CASSLGEGTVYNEQFF.

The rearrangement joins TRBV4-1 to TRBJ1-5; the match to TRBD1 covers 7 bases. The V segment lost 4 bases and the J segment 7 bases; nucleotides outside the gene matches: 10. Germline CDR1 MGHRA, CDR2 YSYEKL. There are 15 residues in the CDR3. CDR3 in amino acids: CASSLATGEGQPQHF. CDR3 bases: TGCGCCAGCAGCCTGGCTACAGGGGAGGGGCAGCCCCAGCATTTT.

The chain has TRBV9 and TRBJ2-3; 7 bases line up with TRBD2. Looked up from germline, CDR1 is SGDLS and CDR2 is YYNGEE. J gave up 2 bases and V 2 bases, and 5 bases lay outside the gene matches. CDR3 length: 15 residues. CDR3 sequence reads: CASSVRAGNTDTQYF. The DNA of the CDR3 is TGTGCCAGCAGCGTTAGAGCGGGGAACACAGATACGCAGTATTTT.

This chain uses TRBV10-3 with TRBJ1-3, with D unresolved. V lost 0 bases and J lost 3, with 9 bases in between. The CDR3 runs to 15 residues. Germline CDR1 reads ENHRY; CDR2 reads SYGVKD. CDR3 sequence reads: CAISESLGGGNTIYF. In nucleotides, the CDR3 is TGTGCCATCAGTGAGTCGTTAGGAGGTGGAAACACCATATATTTT.

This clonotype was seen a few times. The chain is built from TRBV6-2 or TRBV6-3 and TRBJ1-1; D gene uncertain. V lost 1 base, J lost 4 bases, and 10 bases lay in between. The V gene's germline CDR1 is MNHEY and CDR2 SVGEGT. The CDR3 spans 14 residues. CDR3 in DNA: TGTGCCAGCAGTTACTTCGGAGAGAGCACTGAAGCTTTCTTT. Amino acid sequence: CASSYFGESTEAFF.

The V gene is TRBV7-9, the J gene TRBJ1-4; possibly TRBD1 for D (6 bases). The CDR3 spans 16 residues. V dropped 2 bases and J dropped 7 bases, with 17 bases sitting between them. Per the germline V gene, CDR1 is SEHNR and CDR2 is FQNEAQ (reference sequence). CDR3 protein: CASSLMSGALGEKLFF. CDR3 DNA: TGTGCCAGCAGCTTAATGTCAGGGGCGCTTGGTGAAAAACTGTTTTTT.

The CDR3 region has the DNA TGTGCCAGCAGTCACTGGACAGGGTTAACGGGGATAGCCAAAAACATTCAGTACTTC. Translating it yields CASSHWTGLTGIAKNIQYF. V usage is TRBV27 and J usage is TRBJ2-4, with TRBD1 matching over 8 bases. The CDR3 contains 19 residues. The germline V gene encodes CDR1 MNHEY and CDR2 SMNVEV (reference sequence). Trimming at V came to 5 bases and at J to 0 bases, leaving 15 bases not matched to a gene.

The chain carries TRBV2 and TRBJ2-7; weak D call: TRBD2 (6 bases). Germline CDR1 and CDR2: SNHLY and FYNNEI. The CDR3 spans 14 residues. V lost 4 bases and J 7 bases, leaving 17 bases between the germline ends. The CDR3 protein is CASSVEGQYNEQYF. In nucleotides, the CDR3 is TGTGCCAGCAGTGTGGAGGGCCAATACAATGAGCAGTACTTC.

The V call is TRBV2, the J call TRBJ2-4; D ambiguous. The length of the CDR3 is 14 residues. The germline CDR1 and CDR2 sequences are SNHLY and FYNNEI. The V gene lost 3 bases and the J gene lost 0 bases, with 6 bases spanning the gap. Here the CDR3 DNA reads TGTGCCAGCAGTGACGAGCTAGCCAAAAACATTCAGTACTTC. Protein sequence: CASSDELAKNIQYF.

CDR3 DNA sequence: TGCAGTGCCCAACCACTAGCGGGGGGTGGGAGTGCGAACACAGATACGCAGTATTTT. The encoded protein is CSAQPLAGGGSANTDTQYF. This chain links TRBV20-1 with TRBJ2-3; 12 bases match TRBD2. The germline gives CDR1 DFQATT, CDR2 SNEGSKA (reference sequence). V lost 6 bases and J lost 2; bases outside the gene matches: 18. This CDR3 spans 19 amino acids.

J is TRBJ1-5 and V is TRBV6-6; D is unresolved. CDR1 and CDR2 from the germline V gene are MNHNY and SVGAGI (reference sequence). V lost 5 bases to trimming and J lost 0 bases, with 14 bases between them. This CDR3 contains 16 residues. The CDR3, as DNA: TGTGCCAGCAGTAGGGCCCGAGATTATAGCAATCAGCCCCAGCATTTT. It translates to CASSRARDYSNQPQHF.